The T cell receptor (beta chain) under discussion was sequenced for a study of tumor-infiltrating lymphocytes in localized non-small cell lung cancer. The wider study: Each patient gave resected tumor and non-adjacent uninvolved lung tissue. Findings and limits, study-wide: Recurrence-free survival showed no association with tumor T-cell fraction. Tumors had more T cell infiltration than uninvolved lung, per TCRbeta sequencing and CD3 counts. TCR sequencing covered a subset of patients with enough tissue.

CDR1 is MNHEY and CDR2 is SVGAGI in the germline V gene. CDR3 length: 14 amino acids. Trimming removed 6 bases at V and 0 bases at J, with 9 bases between. Details on this clone: Its matching antigen is unknown.

Clones were read by immunoSEQ multiplex PCR, and TCRdb kept only the in-frame ones, dropping some. Among tens of thousands of clones listed, 70% to 90% were seen once. The specimen sequenced was lung tumor tissue. The TCR originated in a human donor with non-small cell lung cancer. The chain is built from TRBV6-5 and TRBJ1-5; no clear D. The CDR3: CASSEWGSNQPQHF. The CDR3 coding sequence is TGTGCCAGCAGCGAATGGGGTAGCAATCAGCCCCAGCATTTT.